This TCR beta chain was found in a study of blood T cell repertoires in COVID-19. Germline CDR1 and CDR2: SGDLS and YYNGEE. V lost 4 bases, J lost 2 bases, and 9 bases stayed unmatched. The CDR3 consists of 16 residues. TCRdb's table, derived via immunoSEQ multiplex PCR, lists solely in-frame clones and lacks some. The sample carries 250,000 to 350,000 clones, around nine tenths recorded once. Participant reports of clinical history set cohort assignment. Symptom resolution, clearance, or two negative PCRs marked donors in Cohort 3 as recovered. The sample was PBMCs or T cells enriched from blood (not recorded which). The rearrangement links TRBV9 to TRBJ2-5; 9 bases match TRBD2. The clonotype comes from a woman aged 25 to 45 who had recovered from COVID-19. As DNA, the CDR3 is TGTGCCAGCAGCCTTAGCGGGGGAGGGGGTCAAGAGACCCAGTACTTC. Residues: CASSLSGGGGQETQYF. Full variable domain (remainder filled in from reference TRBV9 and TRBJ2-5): DSGVTQTPKHLITATGQRVTLRCSPRSGDLSVYWYQQSLDQGLQFLIQYYNGEERAKGNILERFSAQQFPDLHSELNLSSLELGDSALYFCASSLSGGGGQETQYFGPGTRLLVL.